The 26 T cell receptor beta chains given below trace back to one sample, sequenced in a study of blood T cell repertoires in COVID-19. Repertoires were generated with immunoSEQ multiplex PCR, while TCRdb's copy carries only in-frame clones and drops some. Of about 150,000 clones listed, roughly 80% are singletons. Specimen: peripheral blood. The source is a woman older than 75 with acute or convalescent COVID-19.

The chain is built from TRBV7-9 and TRBJ1-1; the D gene is possibly TRBD1 (5 bases). This CDR3 contains 16 residues. Germline loops: CDR1 SEHNR, CDR2 FQNEAQ (reference sequence). V was cut by 0 bases and J by 1 base, with 12 bases left in between. The CDR3 region is CASSLAGGDRNTEAFF. The CDR3 coding sequence is TGTGCCAGCAGCTTAGCGGGCGGGGACCGGAACACTGAAGCTTTCTTT.

This clone appeared a single time. This chain connects TRBV25-1 to TRBJ1-1; TRBD1 might be the D (5 bases). The CDR3 runs 13 residues. Trimming shortened V by 1 base and J by 11 bases, and 14 bases separated the two germline ends. The germline V gene encodes CDR1 MGHDK and CDR2 SYGVNS. The CDR3 DNA is TGTGCCAGCAGTGAATCTCGGGGGGGGAGGGCTTTCTTT. Translation gives CASSESRGGRAFF.

DNA for the CDR3: TGTGCCAGCGAACGACAGAAAGAGCAGTTCTTC. As protein: CASERQKEQFF. The genes are TRBV6-5 and TRBJ2-1; a weak D match, TRBD1 (5 bases). Trimming stripped 8 bases from V and 10 bases from J, with 12 bases between. CDR3 length: 11 residues. Per the germline V gene, CDR1 is MNHEY and CDR2 is SVGAGI.

This clone was observed a single time. This CDR3 reads CASSSSYEQYF. DNA for the CDR3: TGTGCCAGCAGTTCCAGCTACGAGCAGTACTTC. This chain links TRBV12-3 or TRBV12-4 with TRBJ2-7; D is uncertain. The CDR3 is 11 residues long. V lost 4 bases and J lost 3, with 4 bases in between.

The rearrangement uses TRBV18 and TRBJ1-6, with no clear D. This CDR3 has 15 residues. The germline V gene has CDR1 KGHSH and CDR2 LQKENI. Trimming stripped 0 bases from V and 5 bases from J, with 8 bases between. The DNA of the CDR3 is TGTGCCAGCTCACCACCGGCGACAAATAATTCACCCCTCCACTTT. Translated: CASSPPATNNSPLHF.

The chain recombines TRBV4-2 with TRBJ1-1; D uncertain. V lost 3 bases to trimming and J lost 2 bases, with 19 bases between them. This CDR3 contains 17 residues. Germline V lookup: CDR1 LGHNA, CDR2 YNFKEQ. This CDR3 reads CASSQDLGRSSNTEAFF. Written as DNA, the CDR3 is TGTGCCAGCAGCCAGGACTTAGGACGTTCGTCTAACACTGAAGCTTTCTTT.

The V and J genes are TRBV6-1 and TRBJ2-7, with 7 bases lining up with TRBD1. Per germline, CDR1 MNHNS and CDR2 SASEGT. This CDR3 has 11 residues. The J segment lost 12 bases and the V segment lost 2 bases, leaving 4 bases of the junction unmatched. The CDR3 is CASSESRTGYF. CDR3 in DNA: TGTGCCAGCAGTGAATCCAGGACAGGGTACTTC.

This chain links TRBV6-6 with TRBJ2-5; 12 positions agree with TRBD2. Per the germline V gene, CDR1 is MNHNY and CDR2 is SVGAGI (reference sequence). The CDR3 is 15 residues long. Unmatched junction bases numbered 11, after V lost 6 bases and J lost 9 bases. The CDR3 bases are TGTGCCAGCAGCCTCCCGGGACTAGCGGGCAGGGCCCAGTACTTC. Protein: CASSLPGLAGRAQYF.

This chain uses TRBV14 with TRBJ2-5; 9 bases agree with TRBD2. This CDR3 contains 17 residues. V gave up 5 bases and J gave up 0 bases; unmatched junction bases: 10. In germline, CDR1 is SGHDN, CDR2 FVKESK. The CDR3 nucleotides read TGTGCCAGCAGCTTCCTTGGTCTAGCGGGGAACCAAGAGACCCAGTACTTC. This sequence encodes CASSFLGLAGNQETQYF.

The rearrangement uses TRBV18 and TRBJ1-4; 7 bases are shared with TRBD1. V gave up 1 base and J gave up 7 bases; unmatched junction bases: 3. In germline, CDR1 is KGHSH, CDR2 LQKENI. The CDR3 is 14 residues long. CDR3 region: CASSPQGASEKLFF. The CDR3, as DNA: TGTGCCAGCTCACCACAGGGGGCATCTGAAAAACTGTTTTTT.

The rearrangement links TRBV11-2 to TRBJ2-7; 7 bases agree with TRBD1. The germline gives CDR1 SGHAT, CDR2 FQNNGV. This CDR3 region has 16 residues. With 4 bases clipped from V and 3 bases from J, the junction kept 12 bases outside the gene matches. Written as DNA, the CDR3 is TGTGCCAGCAGCTCCATTCTCCGGGACAGAAACTACGAGCAGTACTTC. Translating gives CASSSILRDRNYEQYF.

This clone was seen a few times. The chain is built from TRBV7-6 and TRBJ2-1; 7 nucleotides align to TRBD2. Germline V gene data show CDR1 as SGHVS and CDR2 as FNYEAQ. Losses at the gene ends were 1 base for V and 5 bases for J; bases not matched to a gene: 8. The CDR3 is made up of 16 amino acids. In DNA form, the CDR3 reads TGTGCCAGCAGCTTAGTTTCGGGCGGGGGTAACAATGAGCAGTTCTTC. Translated, it gives CASSLVSGGGNNEQFF.

This chain joins TRBV7-8 and TRBJ1-1; 9 nucleotides match TRBD1. V dropped 0 bases and J dropped 3; count of bases not matched to a gene: 20. Germline V gives CDR1 SGHVS, CDR2 FQNEAQ. CDR3 length: 21 amino acids. CDR3 coding DNA: TGTGCCAGCAGCTTAGCGTTTCTTTTCCGAGGACAGGGGAATTTTGACACTGAAGCTTTCTTT. Translation gives CASSLAFLFRGQGNFDTEAFF.

The J gene is TRBJ2-1, the V gene TRBV11-3; 7 nucleotides align to TRBD2. Germline V lookup: CDR1 SGHNT, CDR2 YENEEA. V shed 1 base and J 5 bases; nucleotides not matched to a gene: 5. The CDR3 length is 15 residues. The CDR3 nucleotides are TGTGCCAGCAGCTTAGGGGAGGGATTACACAATGAGCAGTTCTTC. It codes for CASSLGEGLHNEQFF.

This clone turned up a few times. The rearrangement uses TRBV28 and TRBJ1-2; 7 bases are a match to TRBD1. The CDR3 runs 17 residues. J lost 0 bases, V lost 6 bases, and 13 bases had no gene match. The germline gives CDR1 MDHEN, CDR2 SYDVKM. CDR3: CASSPLWGQNTNYGYTF. DNA for the CDR3: TGTGCCAGCAGCCCCTTATGGGGACAGAACACTAACTATGGCTACACCTTC.

The chain carries TRBV7-3 and TRBJ2-3; TRBD1 aligns across 9 bases. CDR3 size: 15 residues. V lost 1 base and J lost 3; bases outside the gene matches: 2. Germline V gives CDR1 SGHTA, CDR2 FQGTGA. The CDR3 nucleotides are TGTGCCAGCAGCTTAATGGGACAGGGAACAGATACGCAGTATTTT. Amino acid sequence: CASSLMGQGTDTQYF.

This clone has a handful of counts. V gene TRBV19 combines with J gene TRBJ2-7; a possible D gene is TRBD2 (8 bases). With 4 bases removed from V and 13 bases from J, the gap between germline ends came to 20 bases. The CDR3 consists of 13 residues. Germline V CDR1 and CDR2: LNHDA, SQIVND (reference sequence). CDR3 DNA: TGTGCCAGTAGTACCAGGGACAGCGGGAGACCATACTTC. Encoded protein: CASSTRDSGRPYF.

The rearrangement uses TRBV19 and TRBJ1-2; tentatively, D is TRBD1 (6 bases). There are 15 residues in the CDR3. Trimming took 6 bases from V and 3 from J, leaving 17 bases between them. Germline CDR1 is LNHDA and CDR2 is SQIVND (reference sequence). The DNA of the CDR3 is TGTGCCAGTAGGACATATAAGGACAGTGACTATGGCTACACCTTC. This gives the protein CASRTYKDSDYGYTF.

This clone was counted a single time. The genes are TRBV7-8 and TRBJ1-1, with 8 bases identical to TRBD1. The CDR3 spans 14 residues. CDR1 and CDR2 from the germline V gene are SGHVS and FQNEAQ. Trimming cost V 4 bases and J 5 bases; bases outside gene matches: 6. The CDR3 sequence: CASSWQGAGTEAFF. The CDR3 bases are TGTGCCAGCAGCTGGCAGGGGGCCGGAACTGAAGCTTTCTTT.

This clone appeared a few times. V and J are TRBV5-1 and TRBJ2-1; 12 nucleotides line up with TRBD2. The CDR3 is 17 amino acids. Looked up from germline, CDR1 is SGHRS and CDR2 is YFSETQ. V gave up 4 bases and J gave up 5 bases; unmatched junction bases: 10. CDR3 in DNA: TGCGCCAGCAGCCCCATGTTCCTAGCGGGGGGGGACAATGAGCAGTTCTTC. As protein: CASSPMFLAGGDNEQFF.

This sequence joins TRBV10-3 and TRBJ2-1, with 7 bases that match TRBD2. J gave up 9 bases and V 0 bases, and 17 bases lay outside the gene matches. CDR1 and CDR2 from the germline V gene are ENHRY and SYGVKD. This CDR3 spans 18 amino acids. CDR3 in amino acids: CAISESISGSGKAFEQFF. Written as DNA, the CDR3 is TGTGCCATCAGTGAGTCGATATCTGGAAGCGGGAAGGCGTTTGAGCAGTTCTTC.

The chain couples TRBV15 to TRBJ2-5; D might be TRBD2 (9 bases). The germline V and J ends were trimmed by 0 bases and 4 bases, with 33 bases remaining between them. Germline values: CDR1 LNHNV, CDR2 YYDKDF (reference sequence). The CDR3 has 22 residues. The CDR3 DNA reads as TGTGCCACCAGCAGAGAACGTGGAGCCCTCGGGACAGGAGCGGGGGGCAGAGAGACCCAGTACTTC. This encodes CATSRERGALGTGAGGRETQYF.

The chain links TRBV9 to TRBJ2-1, with unresolved D. The V and J ends lost 0 bases and 6 bases respectively, with 4 bases between them. Per the germline V gene, CDR1 is SGDLS and CDR2 is YYNGEE. There are 12 residues in the CDR3. The DNA for the CDR3 is TGTGCCAGCAGCGTAGTAGCCAATGAGCAGTTCTTC. Amino acids: CASSVVANEQFF. Drawing the rest from reference TRBV9 and TRBJ2-1, the complete variable domain is DSGVTQTPKHLITATGQRVTLRCSPRSGDLSVYWYQQSLDQGLQFLIQYYNGEERAKGNILERFSAQQFPDLHSELNLSSLELGDSALYFCASSVVANEQFFGPGTRLTVL.

The chain uses TRBV2 and TRBJ2-5, with a tentative D call TRBD2 (5 bases). V shed 3 bases and J shed 2 bases, with 13 bases lying between them. The CDR3 totals 15 residues. Germline V gives CDR1 SNHLY, CDR2 FYNNEI. The CDR3, as DNA: TGTGCCAGCAGTGATGAGGGCGGAATACAAGAGACCCAGTACTTC. This sequence encodes CASSDEGGIQETQYF.

This clone was observed a handful of times. The gene calls are TRBV19 and TRBJ1-1; D call uncertain. The V end lost 5 bases, the J end lost 5 bases, and 18 bases lay between the germline ends. CDR3 length: 15 residues. The germline CDR1 and CDR2 sequences are LNHDA and SQIVND (reference sequence). CDR3 DNA: TGTGCCAGTAGTCCCCTCCGGGGAGGGAGTACTGAAGCTTTCTTT. Translation: CASSPLRGGSTEAFF.

This clone came up a few times. The chain uses TRBV6-2 or TRBV6-3 and TRBJ1-6; 9 bases agree with TRBD1. V shed 2 bases and J 5 bases; nucleotides not matched to a gene: 4. Looked up from germline, CDR1 is MNHEY and CDR2 is SVGEGT. The CDR3 is 16 amino acids. The CDR3 protein is CASSYRGTGNNSPLHF. CDR3 DNA sequence: TGTGCCAGCAGTTACCGCGGGACAGGGAATAATTCACCCCTCCACTTT.